The next 11 T cell receptor beta chains were all read from a single sample in a study of molecular identifiers for immune sequencing clone quantification. MiXCR, run by TCRdb on the PCR reads, gives a single entry per CDR3 protein. The data show more than 450,000 distinct CDR3 sequences, with roughly 26% seen just once and about 0.75% held by the top ten. Sequencing was performed on naive CD8+ T cells from blood, with Jurkat cell RNA spiked in. Sample subset: FACS-sorted CD8+CD4-CCR7+CD45RA+ naive T cells. These receptors were collected from a human donor in good health. Some libraries in this study had Jurkat cell RNA spiked in.

The table lists this clonotype with many counts. The chain employs TRBV27 and TRBJ2-7; 10 bases fit TRBD2. J was trimmed by 7 bases and V by 5 bases; bases with no gene match: 11. CDR3 length equals 15 residues. Germline V gene lookup returns CDR1 MNHEY and CDR2 SMNVEV (reference sequence). This chain's CDR3 is CASSPGSSGGDEQYF. The CDR3 nucleotides read TGTGCCAGCAGTCCTGGCTCTAGCGGGGGTGATGAGCAGTACTTC.

This clonotype has just a few counts. The rearrangement links TRBV28 to TRBJ2-1; the D gene is possibly TRBD1 (5 bases). CDR3 length equals 15 residues. Germline values: CDR1 MDHEN, CDR2 SYDVKM. V was clipped by 6 bases and J by 4 bases, with 16 bases between them. The CDR3 here is CASSPPTDYYNEQFF. In nucleotides, the CDR3 is TGTGCCAGCAGCCCCCCGACAGATTATTACAATGAGCAGTTCTTC.

About this clonotype itself: Given a much more abundant clone one base away, this may be a read error. CDR3 protein: CASSWFVADADTQYF. CDR3 in DNA: TGTGCCAGCAGTTGGTTCGTGGCAGACGCAGATACGCAGTATTTT. The J gene is TRBJ2-3, the V gene TRBV6-6; no clear D gene. This CDR3 is built from 15 residues. Trimming removed 4 bases at V and 4 bases at J, with 15 bases between. Germline values: CDR1 MNHNY, CDR2 SVGAGI (reference sequence).

Comment on this clonotype: A junction end diverges from the germline sequence, so it may reflect a read error. V gene TRBV19 combines with J gene TRBJ2-7, with D uncertain. This CDR3 has 11 amino acids. Germline V gene sequence: CDR1 LNHDA, CDR2 SQIVND (reference sequence). CDR3 sequence (DNA): TGTGCCGGTAGTATAGGCTACGAGCAGTACTTC. This sequence encodes CAGSIGYEQYF.

This clonotype was detected only a few times. The chain is built from TRBV7-2 and TRBJ2-7; D may be TRBD2 (5 bases). CDR1 is SGHTA and CDR2 is FQGNSA in the germline V gene. The CDR3 runs 13 residues. V lost 5 bases and J lost 8, with 16 bases in between. Here the CDR3 DNA reads TGTGCCAGCAGCCCCACTAGGTTGTACAAGCAGTACTTC. It codes for CASSPTRLYKQYF.

V gene TRBV9 combines with J gene TRBJ2-3; 12 bases are a match to TRBD1. The CDR3 runs 18 residues. Trimming cost V 3 bases and J 2 bases; bases outside gene matches: 10. Looked up from germline, CDR1 is SGDLS and CDR2 is YYNGEE. The CDR3 nucleotides are TGTGCCAGCAGCGGGGGGACAGGGGGCGCATTCCTCACAGATACGCAGTATTTT. It is translated as CASSGGTGGAFLTDTQYF.

This clonotype was recorded a few times. The chain carries TRBV7-2 and TRBJ2-1, with 7 positions matching TRBD2. CDR1 SGHTA and CDR2 FQGNSA come from the germline V gene. The CDR3 is 13 amino acids. V shed 1 base and J 12 bases; nucleotides not matched to a gene: 6. The CDR3 region is CASSLGGAGVQFF. CDR3 nucleotide sequence: TGTGCCAGCAGCTTAGGCGGGGCGGGGGTGCAGTTCTTC.

On this clonotype itself: A junction boundary mismatches the germline segment, possibly from a read error. The chain employs TRBV28 and TRBJ1-1; D gene unclear. In germline, CDR1 is MDHEN, CDR2 SYDVKM. The CDR3 is 14 amino acids. CDR3 coding DNA: TGTGCCAGCAGTCCCGCCAGTTGGCTCGCTGAAGCTCTCTTT. Its translation: CASSPASWLAEALF.

The chain joins TRBV28 to TRBJ1-5; D gene ambiguous. CDR1 MDHEN and CDR2 SYDVKM come from the germline V gene. The germline V and J ends were trimmed by 3 bases and 3 bases, with 9 bases remaining between them. The CDR3 is 14 amino acids. DNA for the CDR3: TGTGCCAGCAGTTTCATGGCTAACAATCAGCCCCAGCATTTT. Translated, it gives CASSFMANNQPQHF.

Only a few counts were recorded for this clonotype. The chain carries TRBV7-9 and TRBJ1-5, with 9 positions matching TRBD1. Germline V CDR1 and CDR2: SEHNR, FQNEAQ (reference sequence). Trimming at V came to 4 bases and at J to 5 bases, leaving 6 bases not matched to a gene. The CDR3 length is 15 residues. CDR3 region: CASSSDRGVHQPQHF. In nucleotides, the CDR3 is TGTGCCAGCAGCTCCGACAGGGGGGTTCATCAGCCCCAGCATTTT. The whole variable domain, remainder taken from reference TRBV7-9 and TRBJ1-5, is DTGVSQNPRHKITKRGQNVTFRCDPISEHNRLYWYRQTLGQGPEFLTYFQNEAQLEKSRLLSDRFSAERPKGSFSTLEIQRTEQGDSAMYLCASSSDRGVHQPQHFGDGTRLSIL.

This clonotype was seen only a few times. The chain has TRBV19 and TRBJ1-2, with a possible D match to TRBD1 (6 bases). The CDR3 is made up of 15 amino acids. V was trimmed by 5 bases and J by 7 bases, leaving 20 bases between them. The germline V gene has CDR1 LNHDA and CDR2 SQIVND (reference sequence). The CDR3 nucleotides are TGTGCCAGTAGTCCAGGGACACGGAGCGTCTCTGGCTACACCTTC. Residues: CASSPGTRSVSGYTF.